This TCR beta chain was observed in a study of T cell changes during pregnancy in multiple sclerosis. Sequencing was performed with immunoSEQ multiplex PCR; in TCRdb, only in-frame clones are kept and a portion is missing. The table records 45,000 to 50,000 clones, approximately 94% of them present only once. The CDR3 covers 15 residues. The germline V and J ends were trimmed by 0 bases and 2 bases, with 11 bases remaining between them. Germline CDR1 reads SQVTM; CDR2 reads ANQGSEA. The TCR originated in a female donor with multiple sclerosis, enrolled in a pregnancy study. Here the sequenced sample was CD8+ T cells from peripheral blood mononuclear cells, taken before pregnancy. The J gene is TRBJ1-5, the V gene TRBV29-1; D not resolved. Here the CDR3 reads CSVEDRGRGNQPQHF. The CDR3 region has the DNA TGCAGCGTTGAAGATCGAGGGCGGGGCAATCAGCCCCAGCATTTT. Full variable domain (remainder filled in from reference TRBV29-1 and TRBJ1-5): SAVISQKPSRDICQRGTSLTIQCQVDSQVTMMFWYRQQPGQSLTLIATANQGSEATYESGFVIDKFPISRPNLTFSTLTVSNMSPEDSSIYLCSVEDRGRGNQPQHFGDGTRLSIL.